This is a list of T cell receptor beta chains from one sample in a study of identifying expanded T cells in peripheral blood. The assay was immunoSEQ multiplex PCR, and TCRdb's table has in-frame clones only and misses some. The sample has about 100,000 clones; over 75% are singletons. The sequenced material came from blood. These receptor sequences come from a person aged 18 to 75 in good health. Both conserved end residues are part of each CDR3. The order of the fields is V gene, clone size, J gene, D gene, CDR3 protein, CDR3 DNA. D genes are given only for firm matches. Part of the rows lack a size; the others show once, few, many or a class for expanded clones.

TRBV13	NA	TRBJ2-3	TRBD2	CASSLGLASDTQYF	TGTGCCAGCAGCTTGGGACTAGCTTCCGATACGCAGTATTTT
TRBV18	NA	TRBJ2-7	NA	CASSPPTRESYEQYF	TGTGCCAGCTCACCACCTACTAGGGAATCCTACGAGCAGTACTTC
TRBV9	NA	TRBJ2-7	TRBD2	CASSVTAGGSYEQYF	TGTGCCAGCAGCGTAACGGCGGGGGGGTCCTACGAGCAGTACTTC
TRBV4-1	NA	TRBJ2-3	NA	CASSQESGVLHTDTQYF	TGCGCCAGCAGCCAAGAAAGTGGAGTCCTCCACACAGATACGCAGTATTTT
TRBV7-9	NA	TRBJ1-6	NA	CAAAGFNSPLHF	TGTGCCGCTGCTGGGTTTAATTCACCCCTCCACTTT
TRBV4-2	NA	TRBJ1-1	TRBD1	CASSQSGTANTEAFF	TGTGCCAGCAGCCAGTCTGGGACAGCGAACACTGAAGCTTTCTTT
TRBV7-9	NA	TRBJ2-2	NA	CASSSAAGVGPGELFF	TGTGCCAGCAGCTCAGCAGCTGGGGTAGGCCCCGGGGAGCTGTTTTTT
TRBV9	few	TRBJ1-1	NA	CASSSQDSGAFF	TGTGCCAGCAGCTCACAAGACAGTGGAGCTTTCTTT
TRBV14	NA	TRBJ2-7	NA	CASSQMDTGSYEQYF	TGTGCCAGCAGCCAAATGGACACTGGGTCCTACGAGCAGTACTTC
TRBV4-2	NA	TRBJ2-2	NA	CASSQDLTILRNTGELFF	TGTGCCAGCAGCCAAGATCTTACTATCCTCAGAAACACCGGGGAGCTGTTTTTT
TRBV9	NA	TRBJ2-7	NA	CASSPSEWGSYEQYF	TGTGCCAGCAGCCCATCGGAGTGGGGCTCCTACGAGCAGTACTTC
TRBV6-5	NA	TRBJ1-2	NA	CASSYSGRGIGYTF	TGTGCCAGCAGTTACTCAGGAAGGGGGATCGGCTACACCTTC